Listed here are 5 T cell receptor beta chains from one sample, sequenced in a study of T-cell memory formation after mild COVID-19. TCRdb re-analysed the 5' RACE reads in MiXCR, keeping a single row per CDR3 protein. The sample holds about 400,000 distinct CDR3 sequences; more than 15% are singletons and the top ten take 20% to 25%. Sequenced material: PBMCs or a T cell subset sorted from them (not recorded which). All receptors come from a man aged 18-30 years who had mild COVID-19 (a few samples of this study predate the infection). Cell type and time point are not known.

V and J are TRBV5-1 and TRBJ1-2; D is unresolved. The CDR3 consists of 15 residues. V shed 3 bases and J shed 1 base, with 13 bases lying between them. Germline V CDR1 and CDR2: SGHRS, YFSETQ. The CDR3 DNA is TGCGCCAGCAGCTCGAACGGAAACCTTAACTATGGCTACACCTTC. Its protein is CASSSNGNLNYGYTF.

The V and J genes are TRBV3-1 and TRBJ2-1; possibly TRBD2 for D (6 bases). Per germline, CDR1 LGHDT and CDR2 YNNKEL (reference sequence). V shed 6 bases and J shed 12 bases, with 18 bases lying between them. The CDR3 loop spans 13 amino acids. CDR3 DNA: TGTGCCAGCAGTCCGGGGGACCTTAGGGGGCAGTTCTTC. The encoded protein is CASSPGDLRGQFF.

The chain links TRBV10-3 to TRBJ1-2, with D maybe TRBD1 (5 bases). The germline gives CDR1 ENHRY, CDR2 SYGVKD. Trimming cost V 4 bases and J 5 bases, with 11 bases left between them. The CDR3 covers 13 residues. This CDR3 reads CAISGGTEYGYTF. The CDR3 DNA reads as TGTGCCATCAGTGGGGGGACTGAATATGGCTACACCTTC.

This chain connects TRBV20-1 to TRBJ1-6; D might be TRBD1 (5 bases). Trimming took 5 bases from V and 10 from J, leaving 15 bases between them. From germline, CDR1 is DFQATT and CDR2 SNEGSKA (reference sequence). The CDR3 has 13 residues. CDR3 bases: TGCAGTGCTTTGGCCTATCGGGGGTCACCCCTCCACTTT. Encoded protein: CSALAYRGSPLHF.

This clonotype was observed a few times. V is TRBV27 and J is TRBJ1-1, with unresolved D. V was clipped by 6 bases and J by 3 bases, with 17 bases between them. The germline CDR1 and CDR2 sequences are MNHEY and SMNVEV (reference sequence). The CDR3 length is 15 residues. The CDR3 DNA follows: TGTGCCAGCAGGGCAGTATGGTCCGGGTACACTGAAGCTTTCTTT. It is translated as CASRAVWSGYTEAFF.